The rows below give T cell receptor beta chains drawn from one sample of a study of blood T cell repertoires in COVID-19. Assay: immunoSEQ multiplex PCR; the TCRdb copy retains only in-frame clones and omits some. The sample lists roughly 230,000 clones, 90% occurring once. The sample taken for sequencing was peripheral blood. The source of these receptors is a woman aged 55-75 years with COVID-19, enrolled during active disease. The CDR3 runs from the conserved cysteine through the conserved F or W. A D gene is named only where the DNA matches it firmly. Size is stated for part of the rows, as once, few or many counts, or as a class when the clone is expanded.

D gene	V gene	clone size	J gene	CDR3 protein	CDR3 DNA
.	TRBV6-6	.	TRBJ1-5	CASSYSGGNQPQHF	TGTGCCAGCAGTTACTCGGGGGGGAATCAGCCCCAGCATTTT
.	TRBV14	.	TRBJ2-5	CASSQRQYQETQYF	TGTGCCAGCAGCCAGAGACAGTACCAAGAGACCCAGTACTTC
.	TRBV5-4	.	TRBJ2-6	CASRGGPGANVLTF	TGTGCCAGCAGAGGGGGTCCCGGGGCCAACGTCCTGACTTTC
.	TRBV3-1/TRBV3-2	.	TRBJ2-1	CASSQAAQSHEQFF	TGTGCCAGCAGCCAGGCGGCCCAGTCGCATGAGCAGTTCTTC
.	TRBV19	.	TRBJ1-1	CASTLQGDTEAFF	TGTGCCAGTACCCTACAGGGTGACACTGAAGCTTTCTTT
TRBD1	TRBV14	.	TRBJ1-2	CASSNRGGGYTF	TGTGCCAGCAGCAACAGGGGTGGAGGCTACACCTTC
TRBD1	TRBV19	.	TRBJ1-5	CASSFRDRYNQPQHF	TGTGCCAGTAGTTTCCGGGACAGGTACAATCAGCCCCAGCATTTT
TRBD2	TRBV6-6	.	TRBJ2-7	CATRDAGGIYEQYF	TGTGCAACCCGGGATGCGGGGGGGATCTACGAGCAGTACTTC
.	TRBV6-5	.	TRBJ1-3	CASSYSMGGSGNTIYF	TGTGCCAGCAGTTACTCAATGGGGGGCTCTGGAAACACCATATATTTT
TRBD1	TRBV3-1/TRBV3-2	.	TRBJ1-2	CASSHDPTGGILNNYGYTF	TGTGCCAGCAGCCACGACCCGACAGGGGGCATACTCAATAACTATGGCTACACCTTC
TRBD1	TRBV29-1	.	TRBJ2-1	CSVGAGGNEQFF	TGCAGCGTTGGGGCAGGGGGAAATGAGCAGTTCTTC
TRBD1	TRBV5-1	.	TRBJ1-1	CASSLAGGKKVNTEAFF	TGCGCCAGCAGCTTGGCAGGGGGTAAAAAGGTAAACACTGAAGCTTTCTTT
.	TRBV5-1	once	TRBJ1-2	CASSKDIGYTF	TGCGCCAGCAGCAAAGACATTGGCTACACCTTC
.	TRBV7-2	few	TRBJ1-2	CASYKSWVGYGYTF	TGTGCCAGCTACAAGAGTTGGGTCGGGTATGGCTACACCTTC
TRBD1	TRBV3-1/TRBV3-2	.	TRBJ1-5	CASSPWDSDQPQHF	TGTGCCAGCAGCCCGTGGGACAGCGATCAGCCCCAGCATTTT
TRBD1	TRBV5-1	.	TRBJ1-1	CASSDGTGGTEAFF	TGCGCCAGCAGCGATGGGACAGGTGGAACTGAAGCTTTCTTT
.	TRBV5-1	.	TRBJ1-2	CASSLVGGVGYGYTF	TGCGCCAGCAGCTTGGTTGGGGGCGTAGGCTATGGCTACACCTTC
TRBD1	TRBV19	.	TRBJ1-2	CASSIGTGYYGYTF	TGTGCCAGTAGTATAGGGACAGGATATTATGGCTACACCTTC
TRBD1	TRBV4-3	.	TRBJ1-2	CASSHTGTGEYGYTF	TGCGCCAGCAGCCATACCGGGACAGGGGAATATGGCTACACCTTC
.	TRBV2	.	TRBJ1-2	CASAGYGYTF	TGTGCCAGCGCAGGCTATGGCTACACCTTC
.	TRBV19	.	TRBJ2-5	CASRASGSPTQETQYF	TGTGCCAGTAGAGCTTCGGGGAGCCCCACCCAAGAGACCCAGTACTTC
TRBD2	TRBV3-1/TRBV3-2	.	TRBJ2-2	CASSLTSGVGELFF	TGTGCCAGCAGCCTGACTAGCGGGGTCGGGGAGCTGTTTTTT
.	TRBV7-9	.	TRBJ1-4	CASSWGVDATNEKLFF	TGTGCCAGCAGCTGGGGAGTTGACGCAACTAATGAAAAACTGTTTTTT
.	TRBV7-2	.	TRBJ1-5	CASSSNRDQPQHF	TGTGCCAGCAGCTCTAACAGGGATCAGCCCCAGCATTTT
.	TRBV5-1	.	TRBJ1-4	CASSPLGGATNEKLFF	TGCGCCAGCAGCCCCCTAGGGGGAGCAACTAATGAAAAACTGTTTTTT
.	TRBV6-2/TRBV6-3	.	TRBJ2-1	CASSDIRSSYNEQFF	TGTGCCAGCAGTGATATCCGGAGCTCCTACAATGAGCAGTTCTTC
.	TRBV3-1/TRBV3-2	.	TRBJ1-1	CASSQGDFEAFF	TGTGCCAGCAGCCAAGGAGACTTTGAAGCTTTCTTT
TRBD1	TRBV3-1/TRBV3-2	.	TRBJ1-4	CASSQAGQATNEKLFF	TGTGCCAGCAGCCAAGCCGGACAGGCAACTAATGAAAAACTGTTTTTT
TRBD1	TRBV7-2	.	TRBJ2-1	CASSLGQGPYNEQFF	TGTGCCAGCAGCTTGGGACAGGGCCCCTACAATGAGCAGTTCTTC
.	TRBV9	.	TRBJ1-3	CASSVPGGSGETIYF	TGTGCCAGCAGCGTCCCCGGGGGTTCTGGAGAGACCATATATTTT
TRBD1	TRBV5-6	.	TRBJ1-2	CASSLVGTGGIGYTF	TGTGCCAGCAGCTTGGTGGGGACAGGGGGCATAGGCTACACCTTC
TRBD2	TRBV4-3	.	TRBJ2-2	CASSQDQGVSGGANTGELFF	TGCGCCAGCAGCCAAGATCAAGGGGTTAGCGGGGGGGCGAACACCGGGGAGCTGTTTTTT
.	TRBV11-3	.	TRBJ2-6	CASSSGISSGANVLTF	TGTGCCAGCAGCTCAGGGATTAGCTCTGGGGCCAACGTCCTGACTTTC
TRBD1	TRBV19	.	TRBJ2-2	CASSIRQGPNTGELFF	TGTGCCAGTAGTATAAGACAGGGACCGAACACCGGGGAGCTGTTTTTT
.	TRBV7-2	.	TRBJ1-3	CASSQDSSEGNTIYF	TGTGCCAGCAGCCAGGACAGCTCCGAGGGAAACACCATATATTTT
.	TRBV2	.	TRBJ2-1	CASSESLRGNEQFF	TGTGCCAGCAGTGAATCTCTGCGGGGTAATGAGCAGTTCTTC
.	TRBV9	.	TRBJ1-2	CASSVNPTATYGYTF	TGTGCCAGCAGCGTCAACCCGACAGCGACTTATGGCTACACCTTC
.	TRBV7-2	.	TRBJ1-6	CASSTGIVNYNSPLHF	TGTGCCAGCAGCACAGGGATTGTAAACTATAATTCACCCCTCCACTTT
TRBD1	TRBV7-9	.	TRBJ1-2	CASSRTGYGLNYGYTF	TGTGCCAGCAGCCGGACAGGGTACGGCCTTAACTATGGCTACACCTTC
.	TRBV7-2	.	TRBJ1-4	CASSPQVGAGAGGSEKLFF	TGTGCCAGCAGTCCACAAGTTGGTGCCGGGGCGGGGGGGAGTGAAAAACTGTTTTTT
.	TRBV19	.	TRBJ1-5	CASSITGGNQPQHF	TGTGCCAGTAGTATTACCGGGGGCAATCAGCCCCAGCATTTT
.	TRBV6-5	.	TRBJ1-1	CASSSQGAANTEAFF	TGTGCCAGCAGTTCCCAAGGGGCAGCGAACACTGAAGCTTTCTTT
TRBD1	TRBV19	.	TRBJ1-5	CASIRQGADQPQHF	TGTGCCAGTATCAGACAGGGGGCGGATCAGCCCCAGCATTTT
TRBD2	TRBV6-5	.	TRBJ2-1	CASSYFQRGRRFF	TGTGCCAGCAGTTACTTCCAGCGGGGGAGGAGGTTCTTC
TRBD1	TRBV5-4	once	TRBJ1-2	CASSHSGQGGFGYTF	TGTGCCAGCAGCCACTCTGGACAGGGGGGTTTTGGCTACACCTTC